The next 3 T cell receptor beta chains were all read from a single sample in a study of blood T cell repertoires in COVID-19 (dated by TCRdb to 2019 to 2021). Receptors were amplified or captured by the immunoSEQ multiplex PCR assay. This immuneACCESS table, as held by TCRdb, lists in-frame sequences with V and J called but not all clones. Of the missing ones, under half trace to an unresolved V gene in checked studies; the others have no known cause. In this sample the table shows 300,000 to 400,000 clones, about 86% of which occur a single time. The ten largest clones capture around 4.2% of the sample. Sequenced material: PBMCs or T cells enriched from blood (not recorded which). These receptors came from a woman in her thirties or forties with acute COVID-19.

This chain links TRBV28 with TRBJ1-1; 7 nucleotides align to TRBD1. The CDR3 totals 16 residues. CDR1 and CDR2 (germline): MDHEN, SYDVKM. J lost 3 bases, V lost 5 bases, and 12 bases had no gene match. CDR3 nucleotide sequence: TGTGCCAGCAGTCCACGACGGACAGGCCGGGACACTGAAGCTTTCTTT. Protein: CASSPRRTGRDTEAFF.

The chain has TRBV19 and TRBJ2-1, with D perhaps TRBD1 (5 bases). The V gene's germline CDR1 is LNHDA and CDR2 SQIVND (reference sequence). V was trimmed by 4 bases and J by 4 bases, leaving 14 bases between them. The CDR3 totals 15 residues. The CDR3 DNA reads TGTGCCAGTAGTAGCGCAGGGAATCCTTACAATGAGCAGTTCTTC. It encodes CASSSAGNPYNEQFF.

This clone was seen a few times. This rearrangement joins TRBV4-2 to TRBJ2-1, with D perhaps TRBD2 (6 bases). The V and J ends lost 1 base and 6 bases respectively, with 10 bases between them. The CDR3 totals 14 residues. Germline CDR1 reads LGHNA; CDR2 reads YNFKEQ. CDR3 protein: CASSQVHGGNEQFF. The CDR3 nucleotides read TGTGCCAGCAGCCAAGTGCACGGGGGCAATGAGCAGTTCTTC.